One and the same sample provided the 3 T cell receptor beta chains below, sequenced in a study of T cell responses to AZD1222 COVID-19 vaccine. Method: immunoSEQ multiplex PCR; TCRdb's copy keeps in-frame clones and lacks some. This table holds tens of thousands of clones, approximately 83% found once. This specimen was peripheral blood, taken on day 0 of AZD1222 vaccination. These receptors came from an adult in good health.

The V call is TRBV30, the J call TRBJ1-1, with a tentative D call TRBD1 (6 bases). Germline CDR1 reads GTSNPN; CDR2 reads SVGIG (reference sequence). This CDR3 is built from 11 residues. Trimming stripped 0 bases from V and 10 bases from J, with 9 bases between. The CDR3 protein is CAWSVGGRAFF. CDR3 nucleotide sequence: TGTGCCTGGAGTGTAGGGGGTAGAGCTTTCTTT. The entire variable domain, with the rest obtained from reference TRBV30 and TRBJ1-1, is as follows: SQTIHQWPATLVQPVGSPLSLECTVEGTSNPNLYWYRQAAGRGLQLLFYSVGIGQISSEVPQNLSASRPQDRQFILSSKKLLLSDSGFYLCAWSVGGRAFFGQGTRLTVV.

The CDR3 loop is CATSISVLTGANVLTF. In DNA, the CDR3 is TGTGCCACCTCCATTTCGGTGCTAACTGGGGCCAACGTCCTGACTTTC. The chain has TRBV13 and TRBJ2-6, with no clear D. V gave up 10 bases and J gave up 2 bases, with 18 bases separating them. Germline CDR1 reads PRHDT; CDR2 reads FYEKMQ (reference sequence). The length of the CDR3 is 16 residues.

The gene calls are TRBV6-1 and TRBJ1-2, with 7 nucleotides matching TRBD1. The CDR3 is made up of 16 amino acids. CDR1 is MNHNS and CDR2 is SASEGT in the germline V gene. The ends lost 3 bases at V and 0 bases at J; junction bases unmatched: 7. In DNA form, the CDR3 reads TGTGCCAGCAGTGACTTTAGGGACAGCACTAACTATGGCTACACCTTC. Amino acids: CASSDFRDSTNYGYTF.